There are a few counts of the clone carrying this TCR beta chain. The source of the sample is a study of CD8+ T cells in alopecia areata. The sequencing template was cDNA reverse transcribed from extracted RNA. Repertoires were generated with immunoSEQ multiplex PCR, while TCRdb's copy carries only in-frame clones and drops some. The table shows 80,000 to 100,000 clones, with about 45% occurring only once. Trimming cost V 10 bases and J 2 bases, with 9 bases left between them. Germline assignment: CDR1 MDHEN and CDR2 SYDVKM. The CDR3 spans 12 residues. This TCR was recovered from a human donor with alopecia areata. Material for sequencing was CD4+ T cells sorted from blood. The rearrangement joins TRBV28 to TRBJ1-5, with D maybe TRBD1 (5 bases). This CDR3 reads CAMGRGNQPQHF. CDR3 nucleotide sequence: TGTGCCATGGGGCGGGGCAATCAGCCCCAGCATTTT.